This T cell receptor (beta chain) was observed in a study of radiotherapy plus CTLA-4 blockade in lung cancer. Ipilimumab CTLA-4 blockade and focal radiation were given to patients with chemo-refractory metastatic non-small-cell lung cancer. From germline, CDR1 is SGHTA and CDR2 FQGNSA. Trimming stripped 2 bases from V and 3 bases from J, with 8 bases between. The CDR3 spans 13 residues. Assay: immunoSEQ multiplex PCR; the TCRdb copy retains only in-frame clones and omits some. Here the sample spans around 100,000 clones, roughly 77% being singletons. The chain carries TRBV7-2 and TRBJ2-7; D uncertain. The TCR originated in a human donor with non-small cell lung cancer that progressed on radiotherapy plus ipilimumab. Some clones in this sample may be carry-over from other donors' samples. The material was peripheral blood, obtained from a patient treated with radiotherapy plus ipilimumab. The CDR3 region has the DNA TGTGCCAGCAGCTTATTTGCGAGCTACGAGCAGTACTTC. Its protein is CASSLFASYEQYF.